A selection of T cell receptor beta chains follows, all from one sample in a study of identifying expanded T cells in peripheral blood. TCRdb keeps only in-frame clones here, not all; method: immunoSEQ multiplex PCR. The table shows tens of thousands of clones, with approximately 88% occurring only once. Sequenced input: blood. Every receptor here comes from a person aged 18 to 75 in good health. Each CDR3 is given with its conserved first and last residue.

j_call | cdr3_length | v_call | cdr3_aa
TRBJ2-7 | 16 | TRBV28 | CANLPFRRAATREQYF
TRBJ1-2 | 13 | TRBV6-5 | CASKSPGNYGYTF
TRBJ2-7 | 17 | TRBV19 | CASSGGVAAGTNYEQYF
TRBJ2-7 | 16 | TRBV21-1 | CASSEGQGKGSYEQYF
TRBJ2-7 | 16 | TRBV4-3 | CASSQAIPGQDYEQYF
TRBJ2-3 | 18 | TRBV18 | CASSPTSGGGHSTDTQYF
TRBJ1-2 | 14 | TRBV19 | CASSMRAGAPGYTF
TRBJ2-7 | 17 | TRBV7-3 | CASTTRTGGVSSYEQYF
TRBJ2-1 | 17 | TRBV7-9 | CALNLNPGGGFDNEQFF
TRBJ2-5 | 15 | TRBV9 | CASSATDGLLETQYF
TRBJ2-7 | 12 | TRBV2 | CASSRSGYEQYF
TRBJ2-3 | 14 | TRBV5-4 | CASSPSGPSDTQYF
TRBJ1-1 | 11 | TRBV29-1 | CSGIGVIEAFF
TRBJ2-5 | 16 | TRBV28 | CASSPLGGPNQETQYF
TRBJ1-2 | 13 | TRBV6-1 | CASSVRVNYGYTF
TRBJ1-5 | 14 | TRBV5-1 | CASSQTGMNQPQHF
TRBJ2-7 | 14 | TRBV7-9 | CASSLGPTTDEQYF
TRBJ2-1 | 15 | TRBV27 | CASSLSTGDWNEQFF
TRBJ2-7 | 13 | TRBV10-1 | CASSPGRIYEQYF
TRBJ2-7 | 15 | TRBV6-5 | CASSYSGDGAYEQYF
TRBJ2-5 | 15 | TRBV7-9 | CASSLALGEGETQYF
TRBJ1-4 | 15 | TRBV5-6 | CASSLQANEEEKLFF
TRBJ2-2 | 13 | TRBV9 | CASAGSNTGELFF
TRBJ1-1 | 15 | TRBV27 | CASSKGGLLNTEAFF
TRBJ2-7 | 11 | TRBV9 | CASSGGDEQYF
TRBJ2-6 | 15 | TRBV6-4 | CASSDSHSGANVLTF
TRBJ2-2 | 16 | TRBV4-1 | CASSHPTGSNTGELFF
TRBJ2-7 | 15 | TRBV5-1 | CASSLGAGGHYEQYF
TRBJ2-3 | 16 | TRBV11-2 | CASSLGGGRAGDTQYF
TRBJ1-2 | 13 | TRBV27 | CASSDAPLDGYTF
TRBJ2-2 | 17 | TRBV4-1 | CASSHPSGRSNTGELFF
TRBJ1-6 | 15 | TRBV30 | CAWSVPGQGFSPLHF
TRBJ1-3 | 15 | TRBV18 | CASSPVPDSGNTIYF
TRBJ1-3 | 15 | TRBV28 | CASNENRGSGNTIYF
TRBJ1-2 | 14 | TRBV7-9 | CASSFSGSYYGYTF
TRBJ1-1 | 17 | TRBV2 | CASSGIGSSPRNTEAFF